These 14 T cell receptor beta chains share one sample of origin, sequenced in a study of regulatory T cells in long-lasting Graves disease. Time point in this sample: persistent/refractory GD, antithyroid drugs over 5 years with positive TRAb. Extracted PBMC RNA gave rise to the TCR library. Both iRepertoire HTBI primers and Arm-PCR of CDR3 regions were used to build the TCR beta libraries. TCRdb independently ran MiXCR on the multiplex PCR reads; one entry per CDR3 protein. The sample carries around 430,000 distinct CDR3 sequences, about 20% recorded once. Source: peripheral blood mononuclear cells (PBMCs), taken when the disease was refractory, from a patient treated with antithyroid drugs. The receptors derive from a female donor with Graves disease.

The table lists this clonotype with many counts. This chain links TRBV28 with TRBJ2-7, with 9 nucleotides matching TRBD1. This CDR3 contains 16 residues. Looked up from germline, CDR1 is MDHEN and CDR2 is SYDVKM. V was pared by 7 bases and J by 2 bases, with 12 bases of the junction left unmatched. The CDR3 sequence: CASKPASGQGAYEQYF. Written as DNA, the CDR3 is TGTGCCAGCAAACCTGCGTCGGGACAGGGAGCCTACGAGCAGTACTTC.

About this clonotype itself: Here the CDR3 omits its conserved ending phenylalanine or tryptophan, so a read error is the likely source. This chain links TRBV12-3 or TRBV12-4 with TRBJ1-1; maybe TRBD1 (5 bases). The V gene lost 3 bases and the J gene lost 10 bases, with 18 bases spanning the gap. CDR3 size: 14 residues. Written as DNA, the CDR3 is TGTGCCAGCAGTTTCTGGCAGGGCTTACAAGGAGCTTTCTCT. Translating gives CASSFWQGLQGAFS.

Many counts were recorded for this clonotype. The chain carries TRBV7-3 and TRBJ2-7, with TRBD2 matching over 8 bases. CDR3 size: 13 residues. CDR1 SGHTA and CDR2 FQGTGA come from the germline V gene. Trimming took 4 bases from V and 6 from J; bases not matched to a gene: 5. Here the CDR3 DNA reads TGTGCCAGCAGCTACGGGAGGGCCTCCGAGCAGTACTTC. It codes for CASSYGRASEQYF. Based on the CDR3 plus reference TRBV7-3 and TRBJ2-7, the full variable domain is GAGVSQTPSNKVTEKGKYVELRCDPISGHTALYWYRQSLGQGPEFLIYFQGTGAADDSGLPNDRFFAVRPEGSVSTLKIQRTERGDSAVYLCASSYGRASEQYFGPGTRLTVT.

V is TRBV5-4 and J is TRBJ1-2, with D uncertain. Germline CDR1 reads SGHNT; CDR2 reads YYREEE (reference sequence). The V end was cut by 4 bases, the J end by 4 bases, with 17 bases between. The CDR3 is made up of 15 amino acids. CDR3 region: CASSPSGPELYGYTF. The CDR3 DNA reads as TGTGCCAGCAGCCCCTCTGGGCCCGAACTCTATGGCTACACCTTC.

On this clonotype itself: At one end, the junction sequence differs from germline, possibly due to a read error. The chain employs TRBV2 and TRBJ1-6, with unresolved D. This CDR3 contains 12 residues. From germline, CDR1 is SNHLY and CDR2 FYNNEI. CDR3 loop: CTSSRRNSPLHF. The CDR3 bases are TGTACCAGCAGCCGACGGAATTCACCCCTCCACTTT.

J is TRBJ1-5 and V is TRBV28; D unresolved. CDR1 MDHEN and CDR2 SYDVKM come from the germline V gene. Between the trimmed V and J ends, which lost 3 bases and 0 bases, there was a span of 21 bases. This CDR3 contains 19 residues. This chain's CDR3 is CASSLFDHRGLYSNQPQHF. For the CDR3, the DNA is TGTGCCAGCAGTTTGTTCGACCATCGGGGTTTGTATAGCAATCAGCCCCAGCATTTT.

This clonotype has a handful of counts. The chain joins TRBV5-1 to TRBJ2-5; either TRBD1 or TRBD2 may fit D (6 bases each). Trimming stripped 4 bases from V and 3 bases from J, with 22 bases between. CDR1 is SGHRS and CDR2 is YFSETQ in the germline V gene. The CDR3 extends over 17 amino acids. The CDR3 nucleotides read TGCGCCAGCAGCACGGGGGTGGGGGGCATGGAGGAAGAGACCCAGTACTTC. Protein: CASSTGVGGMEEETQYF.

This clonotype was detected a few times. This rearrangement joins TRBV5-1 to TRBJ2-7; D may match TRBD1 or TRBD2 (5 bases each). This CDR3 region has 14 residues. With 0 bases removed from V and 2 bases from J, the gap between germline ends came to 9 bases. From germline, CDR1 is SGHRS and CDR2 YFSETQ. CDR3 in amino acids: CASSLERDPYEQYF. DNA for the CDR3: TGCGCCAGCAGCTTGGAAAGGGACCCCTACGAGCAGTACTTC.

The chain has TRBV7-2 and TRBJ2-2, with 10 bases matching TRBD2. J lost 5 bases, V lost 2 bases, and 14 bases had no gene match. The CDR3 contains 19 residues. CDR1 and CDR2 (germline): SGHTA, FQGNSA. CDR3 region: CASSLRNSLAGVGTGELFF. DNA of the CDR3: TGTGCCAGCAGCTTAAGAAATAGCCTAGCGGGAGTTGGAACCGGGGAGCTGTTTTTT.

This clonotype has at least ten counts. CDR3 DNA sequence: TGTGCCAGCAGCTCGGGACTAGCGGGATTTGACGGGGAGCTGTTTTTT. Translated, it gives CASSSGLAGFDGELFF. This sequence joins TRBV7-2 and TRBJ2-2; 13 nucleotides align to TRBD2. The CDR3 is 16 amino acids. Looked up from germline, CDR1 is SGHTA and CDR2 is FQGNSA. The V segment lost 4 bases and the J segment 7 bases; nucleotides outside the gene matches: 6.

This clonotype has just a few counts. The chain has TRBV11-2 and TRBJ2-7, with a possible D match to TRBD2 (5 bases). Germline-derived CDR1 and CDR2 are SGHAT and FQNNGV. The CDR3 length is 12 residues. Trimming shortened V by 1 base and J by 6 bases, and 7 bases separated the two germline ends. The CDR3 loop is CASSLGTSEQYF. DNA for the CDR3: TGTGCCAGCAGCTTAGGGACTTCCGAGCAGTACTTC.

There are many counts of this clonotype. The chain has TRBV25-1 and TRBJ1-1; D may be TRBD1 (6 bases). The CDR3 is 15 residues long. The V end lost 6 bases, the J end lost 3 bases, and 17 bases lay between the germline ends. From germline, CDR1 is MGHDK and CDR2 SYGVNS. Here the CDR3 DNA reads TGTGCCAGCAGGGCAACCTTGACAGGTTACACTGAAGCTTTCTTT. The encoded protein is CASRATLTGYTEAFF.

There are many counts of this clonotype. The gene calls are TRBV7-2 and TRBJ1-2; 9 bases map to TRBD1. V shed 5 bases and J 7 bases; nucleotides not matched to a gene: 8. The CDR3 has 14 residues. Germline CDR1 SGHTA, CDR2 FQGNSA. The CDR3 loop reads CASSINTGGGGYTF. In DNA, the CDR3 is TGTGCCAGCAGCATAAATACAGGGGGCGGTGGCTACACCTTC.

The chain employs TRBV29-1 and TRBJ2-2; D perhaps matches TRBD2 (7 bases). This CDR3 has 16 amino acids. Trimming cost V 7 bases and J 2 bases, with 20 bases left between them. The germline V gene has CDR1 SQVTM and CDR2 ANQGSEA. In DNA form, the CDR3 reads TGCAGCGCTGAGGGGGGGGGATCCCTCAACACCGGGGAGCTGTTTTTT. Translated: CSAEGGGSLNTGELFF.